Below are 31 T cell receptor beta chains sequenced from a single sample in a study of response to subunit inactivated influenza vaccine. MiXCR was run by TCRdb on the RT-PCR reads, yielding one entry per CDR3 protein. Of over 400,000 distinct CDR3 sequences in the sample, roughly 13% were seen once. The sample was PBMCs from blood, taken roughly 6 weeks after vaccination. The origin of the receptors is a man aged 45-65 years who received an inactivated influenza vaccine.

V usage is TRBV12-3 or TRBV12-4 and J usage is TRBJ2-3, with 7 bases fitting TRBD1. The CDR3 length is 15 residues. The ends lost 7 bases at V and 8 bases at J; junction bases unmatched: 15. CDR3 region: CASNIDRDGLTTQYF. The CDR3 bases are TGTGCCAGCAATATCGACAGGGACGGGCTAACTACGCAGTATTTT.

The chain combines TRBV23-1 with TRBJ2-7; 7 bases agree with TRBD1. TRBV23-1 is designated an ORF whose function remains uncertain. CDR3 size: 14 residues. V shed 4 bases and J 2 bases; nucleotides not matched to a gene: 5. The CDR3 region is CASSLQQGTYEQYF. The CDR3 coding sequence is TGCGCCAGCAGTCTCCAACAGGGGACCTACGAGCAGTACTTC.

This chain joins TRBV5-1 and TRBJ2-5; D gene uncertain. The V end was cut by 4 bases, the J end by 1 base, with 14 bases between. Germline V gives CDR1 SGHRS, CDR2 YFSETQ. The CDR3 sequence is 15 residues long. CDR3: CASSTSTVFQETQYF. CDR3 coding DNA: TGCGCCAGCAGCACATCGACGGTTTTCCAAGAGACCCAGTACTTC.

This clonotype was detected only a few times. The V and J genes are TRBV5-1 and TRBJ2-4, with 7 bases fitting TRBD1. The CDR3 is 14 residues long. Germline V gene data show CDR1 as SGHRS and CDR2 as YFSETQ. V lost 4 bases, J lost 2 bases, and 3 bases stayed unmatched. CDR3 protein: CASSMTGPKNIQYF. CDR3 in DNA: TGCGCCAGCAGCATGACAGGGCCCAAAAACATTCAGTACTTC.

This clonotype was observed many times. This CDR3 is CASSNPGGQGGTEAFF. The CDR3 DNA reads as TGTGCCAGCAGCAATCCTGGGGGACAGGGTGGGACTGAAGCTTTCTTT. The rearrangement joins TRBV7-6 to TRBJ1-1; 9 nucleotides match TRBD1. This CDR3 has 16 amino acids. The germline V gene encodes CDR1 SGHVS and CDR2 FNYEAQ. V shed 5 bases and J 5 bases; nucleotides not matched to a gene: 12.

At least ten counts were recorded for this clonotype. This sequence joins TRBV12-3 or TRBV12-4 and TRBJ2-1; D uncertain. Trimming cost V 6 bases and J 0 bases, with 15 bases left between them. CDR3 size: 16 residues. Written as DNA, the CDR3 is TGTGCCAGCAGGGGTACAAGAGCGAGCTCCTACAATGAGCAGTTCTTC. Translation: CASRGTRASSYNEQFF.

As to this clonotype: One end of the junction is discordant with germline, which a read error may explain. The rearrangement links TRBV20-1 to TRBJ2-5, with D possibly matching TRBD1 (6 bases). CDR1 and CDR2 from the germline V gene are DFQATT and SNEGSKA (reference sequence). The CDR3 is made up of 16 amino acids. The DNA for the CDR3 is TGCTGTGCTAGAGATCGCCCCGGGACACCGTATGAGACCCAGTACTTC. This sequence encodes CCARDRPGTPYETQYF.

A few counts support this clonotype. V gene TRBV4-3 combines with J gene TRBJ1-4; tentative D call: TRBD1 (6 bases). The CDR3 length is 15 residues. CDR1 and CDR2 from the germline V gene are LGHNA and YSLEER. Trimming left V 0 bases short and J 8 bases short, with 13 bases between. This CDR3 is CASSQDRGHSEKLFF. The CDR3 nucleotides are TGCGCCAGCAGCCAAGATCGGGGACACAGCGAAAAACTGTTTTTT.

The sample holds a few counts of this clonotype. The CDR3 sequence is CASRGTGGSQPQHF. CDR3 nucleotides: TGTGCCAGCAGAGGCACAGGGGGCTCTCAGCCCCAGCATTTT. This rearrangement joins TRBV27 to TRBJ1-5; 9 nucleotides agree with TRBD1. CDR1 MNHEY and CDR2 SMNVEV come from the germline V gene (reference sequence). J lost 6 bases, V lost 6 bases, and 6 bases had no gene match. This CDR3 region has 14 residues.

The CDR3, as DNA: TGCAGTGCGATGGGAACTAGCGGGACTAACTACGAGCAGTACTTC. Amino acids: CSAMGTSGTNYEQYF. The chain links TRBV20-1 to TRBJ2-7, with 10 bases fitting TRBD2. The CDR3 is 15 residues long. Germline CDR1 reads DFQATT; CDR2 reads SNEGSKA (reference sequence). J lost 3 bases, V lost 6 bases, and 11 bases had no gene match.

Many counts were recorded for this clonotype. In DNA, the CDR3 is TGCAGCCTGAGCTGGCGACAGGCGCAGTATTTT. This translates into CSLSWRQAQYF. The chain couples TRBV29-1 to TRBJ2-3, with D possibly TRBD1 on 6 matching bases. The CDR3 is 11 residues long. Per germline, CDR1 SQVTM and CDR2 ANQGSEA. V lost 8 bases and J lost 10, with 16 bases in between.

This sequence joins TRBV11-3 and TRBJ2-3; 7 bases map to TRBD2. CDR3 length: 14 amino acids. The germline V gene has CDR1 SGHNT and CDR2 YENEEA. V lost 5 bases to trimming and J lost 8 bases; unmatched junction nucleotides: 10. Here the CDR3 DNA reads TGTGCCAGCAGCGTCGCGGGGGTACCGGGTACGCAGTATTTT. Protein sequence: CASSVAGVPGTQYF.

A remark on this clonotype: A junction boundary mismatches the germline segment, possibly from a read error. V gene TRBV10-3 combines with J gene TRBJ1-6; D gene unclear. Germline V lookup: CDR1 ENHRY, CDR2 SYGVKD. This CDR3 comprises 15 residues. In nucleotides, the CDR3 is TGTGCCATCGGTGAAGGCAGCTCCTATAATTCACCCCTCCACTTT. Translated: CAIGEGSSYNSPLHF.

This clonotype was detected many times. CDR3 loop: CASSRLARYNEQFF. The CDR3 DNA is TGTGCCAGCAGCCGACTAGCGAGATACAATGAGCAGTTCTTC. The chain combines TRBV7-9 with TRBJ2-1; 8 nucleotides align to TRBD2. The trim removed 5 bases at V and 4 bases at J, leaving 4 bases unmatched. Germline CDR1 reads SEHNR; CDR2 reads FQNEAQ (reference sequence). The CDR3 covers 14 residues.

The chain is built from TRBV7-2 and TRBJ1-2; maybe TRBD1 (5 bases). The CDR3 is 16 residues long. The germline V gene encodes CDR1 SGHTA and CDR2 FQGNSA. The V end was cut by 1 base, the J end by 9 bases, with 21 bases between. CDR3 coding DNA: TGTGCCAGCAGCTTAGGGGGGGTCGGGGAGAGTGGTCGCTACACCTTC. Protein sequence: CASSLGGVGESGRYTF.

In the case of this clonotype: An end of the junction differs from the germline gene, which may be a read error. This chain joins TRBV28 and TRBJ2-2; no clear D gene. The CDR3 spans 15 residues. Per the germline V gene, CDR1 is MDHEN and CDR2 is SYDVKM. In DNA, the CDR3 is TGTGCCAGCAGTTATGTCCTAGGTATCACCCGGGAGCTGTTTTTT. Residues: CASSYVLGITRELFF.

This clonotype was found a few times. V usage is TRBV20-1 and J usage is TRBJ1-1, with D possibly matching TRBD1 (5 bases). The CDR3 is 14 residues long. CDR1 and CDR2 (germline): DFQATT, SNEGSKA (reference sequence). V dropped 4 bases and J dropped 4 bases, with 16 bases sitting between them. The CDR3: CSAIKQVSLTEAFF. CDR3 DNA: TGCAGTGCTATCAAACAGGTATCGCTCACTGAAGCTTTCTTT.

With respect to this clonotype: At one of its ends the junction is not consistent with the germline gene, which may arise from a read error. V gene TRBV7-7 combines with J gene TRBJ2-5; possible D gene TRBD1, 5 bases. CDR1 SSHAT and CDR2 FNYEAQ come from the germline V gene (reference sequence). This CDR3 is built from 15 residues. Here the CDR3 DNA reads TGTGCTAGCAGCTCAGTGGGGCCTCCGCAAGAGACCCAGTACTTC. Protein: CASSSVGPPQETQYF.

This clonotype was counted a few times. The V gene is TRBV20-1, the J gene TRBJ2-7; unclear D gene. The germline CDR1 and CDR2 sequences are DFQATT and SNEGSKA (reference sequence). This CDR3 has 9 residues. V was shortened by 3 bases and J by 6 bases, with 3 bases between the two germline ends. CDR3 sequence (DNA): TGCAGTGCTAGCCCCGAGCAGTACTTC. Translation gives CSASPEQYF.

The rearrangement joins TRBV7-2 to TRBJ2-5; D is undetermined. V gave up 4 bases and J gave up 5 bases, with 14 bases separating them. Per the germline V gene, CDR1 is SGHTA and CDR2 is FQGNSA. The length of the CDR3 is 14 residues. CDR3: CASSSRWSGETQYF. CDR3 nucleotide sequence: TGTGCCAGCAGCTCCCGGTGGAGTGGGGAGACCCAGTACTTC.

This clonotype was seen only a few times. The chain has TRBV12-3 or TRBV12-4 and TRBJ2-5; unclear D gene. Trimming left V 6 bases short and J 5 bases short, with 7 bases between. This CDR3 region has 11 residues. CDR3 loop: CASRVTETQYF. DNA of the CDR3: TGTGCCAGCAGGGTCACGGAGACCCAGTACTTC.

This clonotype was observed a few times. V is TRBV12-5 and J is TRBJ2-1; 12 bases agree with TRBD2. The germline CDR1 and CDR2 sequences are LGHNT and FRNRAP. The trim removed 2 bases at V and 0 bases at J, leaving 8 bases unmatched. This CDR3 has 19 amino acids. The CDR3 is CASGLILAGGLSSYNEQFF. DNA for the CDR3: TGTGCTAGTGGTTTGATACTAGCGGGAGGTTTGAGCTCCTACAATGAGCAGTTCTTC.

This CDR3 is CSVARGGYNEQFF. The CDR3 nucleotides are TGCAGCGTTGCCAGGGGGGGTTACAATGAGCAGTTCTTC. This chain uses TRBV29-1 with TRBJ2-1, with D perhaps TRBD1 or TRBD2 (7 bases each). The V end lost 4 bases, the J end lost 4 bases, and 11 bases lay between the germline ends. Germline V CDR1 and CDR2: SQVTM, ANQGSEA. The CDR3 is made up of 13 amino acids.

This clonotype was detected a few times. V and J are TRBV6-1 and TRBJ1-5; D is uncertain. Deletions cut 2 bases from V and 7 bases from J, with 9 bases between. CDR3 size: 13 residues. Germline loops: CDR1 MNHNS, CDR2 SASEGT. CDR3: CASSEWLRQPQHF. CDR3 bases: TGTGCCAGCAGTGAATGGTTACGGCAGCCCCAGCATTTT.

This rearrangement joins TRBV18 to TRBJ2-7; D is undetermined. This CDR3 comprises 14 residues. Germline-derived CDR1 and CDR2 are KGHSH and LQKENI. Trimming took 3 bases from V and 6 from J, leaving 15 bases between them. DNA for the CDR3: TGTGCCAGCTCACCGTTTCACGAGGCCTTCGAGCAGTACTTC. Protein sequence: CASSPFHEAFEQYF.

The chain is built from TRBV7-9 and TRBJ2-1; 11 bases agree with TRBD1. Germline values: CDR1 SEHNR, CDR2 FQNEAQ (reference sequence). This CDR3 contains 17 residues. The trim removed 3 bases at V and 7 bases at J, leaving 11 bases unmatched. For the CDR3, the DNA is TGTGCCAGCAGCTTGCCTAGAGGACAGGGGGCTGGGAATGAGCAGTTCTTC. Translated, it gives CASSLPRGQGAGNEQFF.

The chain couples TRBV7-9 to TRBJ2-2; possibly TRBD1 for D (6 bases). The V gene's germline CDR1 is SEHNR and CDR2 FQNEAQ (reference sequence). CDR3 length: 16 amino acids. The V and J ends lost 3 bases and 4 bases respectively, with 15 bases between them. The CDR3 protein is CASSLVSGTTTGELFF. Here the CDR3 DNA reads TGTGCCAGCAGCTTGGTGTCCGGGACAACCACCGGGGAGCTGTTTTTT.

This clonotype was seen many times. The chain uses TRBV25-1 and TRBJ2-5; D gene uncertain. CDR1 and CDR2 (germline): MGHDK, SYGVNS. V lost 2 bases and J 2 bases, leaving 9 bases between the germline ends. The CDR3 spans 14 residues. CDR3 sequence: CASSERGWQETQYF. The CDR3 DNA is TGTGCCAGCAGTGAACGTGGCTGGCAAGAGACCCAGTACTTC.

The chain combines TRBV28 with TRBJ1-5, with 7 bases fitting TRBD1. This CDR3 has 15 residues. CDR1 MDHEN and CDR2 SYDVKM come from the germline V gene. V gave up 5 bases and J gave up 7 bases; unmatched junction bases: 11. This chain's CDR3 is CASSVTGEGWQPQHF. The CDR3, as DNA: TGTGCCAGCAGTGTAACAGGGGAGGGGTGGCAGCCCCAGCATTTT.

The chain links TRBV7-9 to TRBJ2-5; possible D gene TRBD2, 6 bases. Germline V CDR1 and CDR2: SEHNR, FQNEAQ (reference sequence). This CDR3 contains 15 residues. V lost 5 bases and J 1 base, leaving 14 bases between the germline ends. CDR3 protein: CASSIGLRAQETQYF. The CDR3 DNA reads TGTGCCAGCAGCATCGGACTACGGGCCCAAGAGACCCAGTACTTC.

This clonotype was observed a handful of times. The genes are TRBV7-6 and TRBJ2-1, with 10 bases matching TRBD2. Trimming at V came to 5 bases and at J to 2 bases, leaving 6 bases not matched to a gene. This CDR3 comprises 16 residues. Germline CDR1 SGHVS, CDR2 FNYEAQ. This CDR3 is CASSRASGGAYNEQFF. The CDR3 DNA reads as TGTGCCAGCAGCAGAGCTAGCGGGGGTGCCTACAATGAGCAGTTCTTC.